What follows are 13 T cell receptor beta chains derived from one specimen sequenced in a study of blood T cell repertoires in COVID-19. Sequencing was performed with immunoSEQ multiplex PCR; in TCRdb, only in-frame clones are kept and a portion is missing. The sample lists over 200,000 clones; over 80% were seen once. Sequencing was performed on peripheral blood. The receptors were gathered from a man aged 25 to 40 with COVID-19, enrolled during active disease.

This sequence joins TRBV5-6 and TRBJ1-2; maybe TRBD1 (6 bases). The CDR3 length is 16 residues. The germline V gene encodes CDR1 SGHDT and CDR2 YYEEEE. Trimming removed 0 bases at V and 4 bases at J, with 16 bases between. CDR3 loop: CASSLAGGQLVYGYTF. DNA for the CDR3: TGTGCCAGCAGCTTGGCGGGCGGACAGTTAGTCTATGGCTACACCTTC.

This chain links TRBV6-5 with TRBJ2-7; D not resolved. V was clipped by 0 bases and J by 3 bases, with 12 bases between them. Germline lookup yields CDR1 MNHEY and CDR2 SVGAGI. This CDR3 comprises 15 residues. The CDR3 sequence: CASSYSRGRSYEQYF. The CDR3 nucleotides read TGTGCCAGCAGTTACTCGAGAGGCCGGAGCTACGAGCAGTACTTC.

Comment on this clone: This sample also contains other DNA sequences that code for the same CDR3. V and J are TRBV5-6 and TRBJ1-2; 8 bases map to TRBD1. This CDR3 contains 13 residues. Per the germline V gene, CDR1 is SGHDT and CDR2 is YYEEEE. Losses at the gene ends were 4 bases for V and 4 bases for J; bases not matched to a gene: 3. The CDR3 protein is CASSPTGGYGYTF. CDR3 in DNA: TGTGCCAGCAGCCCTACAGGGGGCTATGGCTACACCTTC.

This chain uses TRBV7-2 with TRBJ2-3; 8 bases agree with TRBD2. Germline-derived CDR1 and CDR2 are SGHTA and FQGNSA. The CDR3 totals 16 residues. Trimming took 0 bases from V and 0 from J; bases not matched to a gene: 2. CDR3 residues: CASSLAASGSTDTQYF. DNA of the CDR3: TGTGCCAGCAGCTTAGCTGCTAGCGGGAGCACAGATACGCAGTATTTT.

V usage is TRBV3-1 (or the pseudogene TRBV3-2) and J usage is TRBJ2-2; 8 positions match TRBD2. The germline gives CDR1 LGHDT, CDR2 YNNKEL (reference sequence). The CDR3 totals 13 residues. V shed 5 bases, J shed 6 bases, and the junction held 2 bases outside the gene matches. The CDR3 bases are TGTGCCAGCAGCAACGGGGGGGCCGGGGAGCTGTTTTTT. The encoded protein is CASSNGGAGELFF.

The chain combines TRBV15 with TRBJ1-5; 7 positions agree with TRBD1. Germline trimming cut 2 bases from V and 4 bases from J; bases unmatched to any gene: 8. In germline, CDR1 is LNHNV, CDR2 YYDKDF (reference sequence). This CDR3 region has 16 residues. The CDR3 DNA sequence: TGTGCCACCAGCAGACCCGGGACAGCCCGTAATCAGCCCCAGCATTTT. Translating it yields CATSRPGTARNQPQHF.

V gene TRBV29-1 combines with J gene TRBJ1-1; a weak D match, TRBD1 (5 bases). CDR1 is SQVTM and CDR2 is ANQGSEA in the germline V gene. This CDR3 region has 14 residues. V shed 6 bases and J shed 0 bases, with 14 bases lying between them. The CDR3 region is CSVLWDFMNTEAFF. The CDR3 bases are TGCAGCGTCCTCTGGGACTTCATGAACACTGAAGCTTTCTTT. Complete variable domain (other parts from reference TRBV29-1 and TRBJ1-1): SAVISQKPSRDICQRGTSLTIQCQVDSQVTMMFWYRQQPGQSLTLIATANQGSEATYESGFVIDKFPISRPNLTFSTLTVSNMSPEDSSIYLCSVLWDFMNTEAFFGQGTRLTVV.

The chain links TRBV24-1 to TRBJ1-1; D is uncertain. V lost 8 bases and J 1 base, leaving 16 bases between the germline ends. This CDR3 is built from 15 residues. The germline V gene encodes CDR1 KGHDR and CDR2 SFDVKD. The CDR3 nucleotides are TGTGCCACCACCCCTGGCGAGGCCCCGAACACTGAAGCTTTCTTT. Residues: CATTPGEAPNTEAFF.

The chain recombines TRBV14 with TRBJ1-5; D possibly corresponds to TRBD1 (6 bases). The CDR3 is 18 amino acids. Trimming shortened V by 0 bases and J by 0 bases, and 15 bases separated the two germline ends. Germline V CDR1 and CDR2: SGHDN, FVKESK. CDR3: CASSQEKGEGFSNQPQHF. CDR3 DNA sequence: TGTGCCAGCAGCCAAGAAAAGGGGGAGGGGTTTAGCAATCAGCCCCAGCATTTT.

This chain connects TRBV2 to TRBJ1-2; 8 positions match TRBD1. Germline V gives CDR1 SNHLY, CDR2 FYNNEI. This CDR3 comprises 14 residues. Trimming took 4 bases from V and 1 from J; bases not matched to a gene: 2. This CDR3 is CASSGTGLNYGYTF. CDR3 nucleotide sequence: TGTGCCAGCAGTGGGACAGGGCTTAACTATGGCTACACCTTC.

The rearrangement links TRBV7-9 to TRBJ1-2, with a possible D match to TRBD1 (6 bases). The CDR3 is made up of 13 amino acids. Germline lookup yields CDR1 SEHNR and CDR2 FQNEAQ (reference sequence). V was pared by 5 bases and J by 2 bases, with 9 bases between. The CDR3 coding sequence is TGTGCCAGCAGCCCAGGACAGAACTATGGCTACACCTTC. This encodes CASSPGQNYGYTF.

This chain connects TRBV2 to TRBJ2-5; no firm D call. The CDR3 has 12 residues. Trimming removed 4 bases from V and 2 bases from J, with 5 bases in between. Looked up from germline, CDR1 is SNHLY and CDR2 is FYNNEI. The DNA for the CDR3 is TGTGCCAGCAGTGGGCAGCAAGAGACCCAGTACTTC. As protein: CASSGQQETQYF.

The V gene is TRBV19, the J gene TRBJ2-7, with TRBD2 matching over 7 bases. J was trimmed by 6 bases and V by 5 bases; bases with no gene match: 4. Germline V lookup: CDR1 LNHDA, CDR2 SQIVND (reference sequence). The CDR3 consists of 12 residues. Here the CDR3 DNA reads TGTGCCAGTAGTTCGGGAGGATCCGAGCAGTACTTC. Its protein product is CASSSGGSEQYF.